The 20 T cell receptor beta chains in this list originate from one sample, sequenced in a study of cytomegalovirus exposure and HLA in healthy donors. PCR involved 60 Vbeta and 13 Jbeta primers. Assay: immunoSEQ multiplex PCR; the TCRdb copy retains only in-frame clones and omits some. The sample has roughly 98,000 clones, roughly 74% seen once. Sample: PBMCs. The receptors derive from a female donor in good health and CMV-seropositive.

The chain is built from TRBV5-4 and TRBJ2-1, with 7 nucleotides matching TRBD1. The CDR3 has 16 amino acids. The germline CDR1 and CDR2 sequences are SGHNT and YYREEE (reference sequence). J lost 10 bases, V lost 0 bases, and 13 bases had no gene match. The CDR3 here is CASSLAPAGGSTEQFF. CDR3 DNA: TGTGCCAGCAGCTTGGCCCCGGCAGGGGGTTCCACCGAGCAGTTCTTC.

This chain links TRBV2 with TRBJ2-1; the match to TRBD2 covers 7 bases. Germline CDR1 is SNHLY and CDR2 is FYNNEI. V shed 5 bases and J 7 bases; nucleotides not matched to a gene: 8. This CDR3 region has 14 residues. The chain's CDR3 is CASSPGTTRNEQFF. The CDR3 region has the DNA TGTGCCAGCAGTCCTGGGACTACCCGGAATGAGCAGTTCTTC.

The V gene is TRBV14, the J gene TRBJ2-7, with D possibly being TRBD2 (6 bases). CDR1 and CDR2 from the germline V gene are SGHDN and FVKESK. CDR3 length: 13 residues. Between the trimmed V and J ends, which lost 3 bases and 9 bases, there was a span of 15 bases. CDR3 DNA: TGTGCCAGCAGCCAGTCCGGCGGGATGGCGCAGTACTTC. It encodes CASSQSGGMAQYF.

V and J are TRBV19 and TRBJ1-2; TRBD1 aligns across 8 bases. Germline loops: CDR1 LNHDA, CDR2 SQIVND (reference sequence). The CDR3 runs to 11 residues. With V trimmed by 5 bases and J by 8 bases, 1 base remained unmatched. CDR3 coding DNA: TGTGCCAGTAGTTGGACAGGGGGCTACACCTTC. Amino acids: CASSWTGGYTF.

This clone was seen a few times. The rearrangement links TRBV28 to TRBJ1-5; 9 bases are a match to TRBD1. Unmatched junction bases numbered 7, after V lost 5 bases and J lost 5 bases. The germline CDR1 and CDR2 sequences are MDHEN and SYDVKM. The CDR3 totals 15 residues. The CDR3 sequence is CASSVGTGNHQPQHF. CDR3 sequence (DNA): TGTGCCAGCAGTGTCGGGACAGGGAACCATCAGCCCCAGCATTTT.

This clone has just a few counts. The chain carries TRBV10-1 and TRBJ1-1; 8 nucleotides line up with TRBD1. CDR3 length equals 13 residues. J gave up 11 bases and V 3 bases, and 8 bases lay outside the gene matches. Germline CDR1 reads WNHNN; CDR2 reads SYGVQD (reference sequence). CDR3 nucleotide sequence: TGCGCCAGCAGTGAAGCAGGGGGCGCAATGGCTTTCTTT. It codes for CASSEAGGAMAFF.

The chain employs TRBV5-1 and TRBJ2-7; weak D call: TRBD2 (6 bases). The germline V gene has CDR1 SGHRS and CDR2 YFSETQ. The CDR3 has 14 amino acids. V was shortened by 3 bases and J by 2 bases, with 12 bases between the two germline ends. The CDR3 is CASSSLGGPYEQYF. The CDR3 nucleotides read TGCGCCAGCAGCTCACTCGGGGGACCCTACGAGCAGTACTTC.

Comments on this clone: Other DNA sequences in this specimen translate into the identical CDR3. The J gene is TRBJ2-7, the V gene TRBV2, with TRBD1 as a possible D gene (5 bases). Germline CDR1 reads SNHLY; CDR2 reads FYNNEI. V lost 2 bases to trimming and J lost 4 bases, with 6 bases between them. The CDR3 length is 12 residues. The CDR3: CASSERGYEQYF. CDR3 nucleotide sequence: TGTGCCAGCAGTGAAAGGGGATACGAGCAGTACTTC.

The CDR3 bases are TGCAGTGCCGTCCTGTTGACCCAGTACTTC. Encoded protein: CSAVLLTQYF. V and J are TRBV20-1 and TRBJ2-5; D ambiguous. CDR1 DFQATT and CDR2 SNEGSKA come from the germline V gene (reference sequence). With 6 bases removed from V and 7 bases from J, the gap between germline ends came to 9 bases. This CDR3 contains 10 residues.

DNA of the CDR3: TGTGCCTGGAGTAGGTGGGGAGGACAGCCCCAGCATTTT. Translated, it gives CAWSRWGGQPQHF. The chain joins TRBV30 to TRBJ1-5; D gene ambiguous. Trimming shortened V by 2 bases and J by 7 bases, and 12 bases separated the two germline ends. The germline gives CDR1 GTSNPN, CDR2 SVGIG (reference sequence). This CDR3 region has 13 residues.

This sequence joins TRBV10-3 and TRBJ2-3; D is ambiguous. CDR3 length: 11 residues. The V gene's germline CDR1 is ENHRY and CDR2 SYGVKD. V was shortened by 6 bases and J by 2 bases, with 3 bases between the two germline ends. The CDR3 reads CAISFTDTQYF. CDR3 DNA: TGTGCCATCAGCTTCACAGATACGCAGTATTTT.

This rearrangement joins TRBV29-1 to TRBJ1-2; the match to TRBD1 covers 8 bases. V shed 0 bases and J 5 bases; nucleotides not matched to a gene: 11. This CDR3 has 16 amino acids. The germline gives CDR1 SQVTM, CDR2 ANQGSEA. CDR3 in DNA: TGCAGCGTTGAAGATCGTGGACAGGGTTACGGATATGGCTACACCTTC. Protein product: CSVEDRGQGYGYGYTF. Based on the CDR3 plus reference TRBV29-1 and TRBJ1-2, the full variable domain is SAVISQKPSRDICQRGTSLTIQCQVDSQVTMMFWYRQQPGQSLTLIATANQGSEATYESGFVIDKFPISRPNLTFSTLTVSNMSPEDSSIYLCSVEDRGQGYGYGYTFGSGTRLTVV.

V and J are TRBV30 and TRBJ1-2; D remains unclear. The germline CDR1 and CDR2 sequences are GTSNPN and SVGIG (reference sequence). Between the trimmed V and J ends, which lost 1 base and 4 bases, there was a span of 10 bases. The CDR3 has 13 residues. Here the CDR3 reads CAWSATEFYGYTF. The CDR3 nucleotides are TGTGCCTGGAGTGCCACTGAATTCTATGGCTACACCTTC.

V and J are TRBV7-2 and TRBJ1-5; maybe TRBD1 (5 bases). CDR1 is SGHTA and CDR2 is FQGNSA in the germline V gene. V lost 2 bases and J 7 bases, leaving 9 bases between the germline ends. This CDR3 has 13 residues. The CDR3 nucleotides read TGTGCCAGCAGCTTACAGGGAATGCAGCCCCAGCATTTT. Protein product: CASSLQGMQPQHF.

The table lists this clone with a few counts. The chain couples TRBV21-1 to TRBJ2-5; TRBD2, the D gene given by the table, was not confirmed from the DNA. TRBV21-1 represents a pseudogene. The CDR3 consists of 15 residues. The CDR3 reads CASLPREVSKETQYF. The CDR3 coding sequence is TGTGCCAGCTTACCCCGGGAGGTTTCTAAAGAGACCCAGTACTTC.

J is TRBJ2-3 and V is TRBV18; D gene ambiguous. CDR3 length equals 14 residues. The germline V gene encodes CDR1 KGHSH and CDR2 LQKENI. The V end was cut by 2 bases, the J end by 1 base, with 7 bases between. CDR3 residues: CASSPERGTDTQYF. CDR3 coding DNA: TGTGCCAGCTCACCAGAACGGGGCACAGATACGCAGTATTTT.

V gene TRBV29-1 combines with J gene TRBJ2-5; D gene unclear. CDR1 SQVTM and CDR2 ANQGSEA come from the germline V gene. Trimming took off 6 bases at V and 2 bases at J, with 7 bases between the two ends. This CDR3 has 11 residues. CDR3 DNA sequence: TGCAGCGTAATAGAACAAGAGACCCAGTACTTC. It translates to CSVIEQETQYF.

This chain joins TRBV6-5 and TRBJ1-2, with 7 bases aligning to TRBD1. The CDR3 covers 12 residues. Germline CDR1 MNHEY, CDR2 SVGAGI. V shed 11 bases, J shed 7 bases, and the junction held 10 bases outside the gene matches. CDR3 sequence: CAAADRPGGYTF. The CDR3 DNA sequence: TGTGCCGCCGCGGACAGGCCGGGTGGCTACACCTTC.

The rearrangement uses TRBV28 and TRBJ2-5, with D unresolved. The CDR3 has 16 residues. Germline V gene sequence: CDR1 MDHEN, CDR2 SYDVKM. The V end lost 6 bases, the J end lost 4 bases, and 21 bases lay between the germline ends. CDR3 residues: CASRDTLWLGGETQYF. The CDR3 nucleotides are TGTGCCAGCAGAGATACCCTATGGCTAGGTGGAGAGACCCAGTACTTC.

The chain joins TRBV28 to TRBJ2-3; D is unclear. Germline V gene sequence: CDR1 MDHEN, CDR2 SYDVKM. This CDR3 has 14 amino acids. V gave up 4 bases and J gave up 1 base, with 9 bases separating them. This chain's CDR3 is CASSSRRGTDTQYF. The CDR3 DNA reads TGTGCCAGCAGTTCAAGGAGAGGCACAGATACGCAGTATTTT. The whole variable domain, remainder taken from reference TRBV28 and TRBJ2-3, is DVKVTQSSRYLVKRTGEKVFLECVQDMDHENMFWYRQDPGLGLRLIYFSYDVKMKEKGDIPEGYSVSREKKERFSLILESASTNQTSMYLCASSSRRGTDTQYFGPGTRLTVL.